The 11 T cell receptor beta chains presented below share a single source sample, sequenced in a study of cytomegalovirus exposure and HLA in healthy donors. PCR amplification relied on 60 Vbeta primers (plus 13 Jbeta primers). Clones were sequenced by immunoSEQ multiplex PCR, and TCRdb holds only the in-frame ones, with some missing. The repertoire holds 200,000 to 250,000 clones, with approximately 82% as singletons. Source material: PBMCs. These TCRs come from a man between 18 and 35 years old in good health and CMV-seronegative.

The chain uses TRBV7-9 and TRBJ2-5, with TRBD2 as a possible D gene (5 bases). V lost 1 base and J lost 5, with 8 bases in between. The CDR3 consists of 13 residues. CDR1 and CDR2 (germline): SEHNR, FQNEAQ (reference sequence). CDR3 loop: CASSLGGVETQYF. The CDR3 DNA is TGTGCCAGCAGCTTAGGGGGAGTGGAGACCCAGTACTTC.

This rearrangement joins TRBV19 to TRBJ2-1; TRBD2 matches 11 bases. Germline V gives CDR1 LNHDA, CDR2 SQIVND (reference sequence). The CDR3 sequence is 15 residues long. The V and J ends lost 7 bases and 3 bases, in that order; junction bases with no gene match: 5. DNA of the CDR3: TGTGCCAGTACCCTGGGACTAGCGGACTACAATGAGCAGTTCTTC. This gives the protein CASTLGLADYNEQFF.

This clone was seen a few times. The chain combines TRBV6-1 with TRBJ2-3; 8 bases fit TRBD1. The V and J ends lost 4 bases and 5 bases, in that order; junction bases with no gene match: 17. The germline V gene has CDR1 MNHNS and CDR2 SASEGT. The CDR3 spans 18 residues. CDR3 DNA sequence: TGTGCCAGCAGTGGACGAACCGGACAGGGACTCCAGGGAGATACGCAGTATTTT. Translating gives CASSGRTGQGLQGDTQYF.

The chain uses TRBV18 and TRBJ2-3; a weak D match, TRBD1 (5 bases). Trimming shortened V by 3 bases and J by 2 bases, and 9 bases separated the two germline ends. The germline gives CDR1 KGHSH, CDR2 LQKENI. This CDR3 comprises 14 residues. In DNA form, the CDR3 reads TGTGCCAGCTCACCCCAGGGCAACACAGATACGCAGTATTTT. This translates into CASSPQGNTDTQYF.

The chain employs TRBV7-9 and TRBJ2-7; D is possibly TRBD1 (7 bases). CDR3 size: 14 residues. Trimming removed 2 bases at V and 5 bases at J, with 13 bases between. Germline CDR1 and CDR2: SEHNR and FQNEAQ (reference sequence). The CDR3 DNA sequence: TGTGCCAGCAGCTTAAAAGGAGGGGGCCACGAGCAGTACTTC. This translates into CASSLKGGGHEQYF.

This sequence joins TRBV20-1 and TRBJ1-2; D gene ambiguous. This CDR3 is built from 10 residues. The germline CDR1 and CDR2 sequences are DFQATT and SNEGSKA (reference sequence). Trimming left V 6 bases short and J 0 bases short, with 2 bases between. Here the CDR3 reads CSAANYGYTF. The CDR3 coding sequence is TGCAGTGCCGCTAACTATGGCTACACCTTC.

Concerning this clone itself: Compared with germline, one end of the junction differs, possibly owing to a read error. V gene TRBV7-9 combines with J gene TRBJ2-7; 9 nucleotides match TRBD1. Germline assignment: CDR1 SEHNR and CDR2 FQNEAQ (reference sequence). The CDR3 is 17 amino acids. CDR3 coding DNA: TGTTCCAGCAGCTTCCATATGGGACAGGGAAGCTCCTACGAGCAGTACTTC. It yields the protein CSSSFHMGQGSSYEQYF.

The chain recombines TRBV27 with TRBJ2-3, with TRBD1 as a possible D gene (6 bases). Germline CDR1 and CDR2: MNHEY and SMNVEV (reference sequence). V gave up 5 bases and J gave up 1 base, with 13 bases separating them. This CDR3 has 15 amino acids. The CDR3 nucleotides read TGTGCCAGCAGTCTCGACAGGATTCGCACAGATACGCAGTATTTT. Its translation: CASSLDRIRTDTQYF.

The chain joins TRBV5-1 to TRBJ2-1, with D maybe TRBD2 (5 bases). Trimming took 3 bases from V and 7 from J, leaving 8 bases between them. Germline CDR1 and CDR2: SGHRS and YFSETQ. The CDR3 sequence is 12 residues long. The CDR3 DNA reads TGCGCCAGCAGCTGGTCGGGGAATGAGCAGTTCTTC. This encodes CASSWSGNEQFF.

The CDR3, as DNA: TGTGCCAGCAGCTTAACGACAGGGATTTCCTACGAGCAGTACTTC. This sequence encodes CASSLTTGISYEQYF. The V call is TRBV14, the J call TRBJ2-7; 7 positions agree with TRBD1. The CDR3 spans 15 residues. The germline gives CDR1 SGHDN, CDR2 FVKESK. The V and J ends lost 5 bases and 1 base, in that order; junction bases with no gene match: 8.

The chain uses TRBV5-4 and TRBJ2-3; TRBD2 agrees at 13 bases. V lost 9 bases and J lost 5; bases outside the gene matches: 6. CDR1 and CDR2 (germline): SGHNT, YYREEE (reference sequence). The CDR3 totals 14 residues. The CDR3 nucleotides are TGTGCCACCACGACTAGCGGGAGGCGAGATACGCAGTATTTT. Its protein product is CATTTSGRRDTQYF.